Listed below are T cell receptor beta chains from one sample, sequenced in a study of cytomegalovirus exposure and HLA in healthy donors. Sequenced by immunoSEQ multiplex PCR; TCRdb stores in-frame clones only, minus some. The sample consists of 150,000 or so clones, about three quarters of them appearing once. The sample consisted of PBMCs. These TCRs come from a female donor in good health and CMV-seronegative. The CDR3 runs from the conserved cysteine through the conserved F or W. A D gene is named only where the DNA matches it firmly. Clone size is not always given. Where it is, it says once, few, many or a class for expanded clones.

cdr3_nt,cdr3_aa,d_call,clone_size,cdr3_length,v_call,j_call
TGTGCCAGCTCACCAGTCACAGGGGGGAACACTGAAGCTTTCTTT,CASSPVTGGNTEAFF,TRBD1,NA,15,TRBV18,TRBJ1-1
TGTGCCAGCAGTCCATCCGGGGGCACAGATACGCAGTATTTT,CASSPSGGTDTQYF,NA,NA,14,TRBV7-2,TRBJ2-3
TGTGCCAGCAGCTTAACTGCCGAATCCTACGAGCAGTACTTC,CASSLTAESYEQYF,NA,NA,14,TRBV5-5,TRBJ2-7
TGTGCCAGTAGTTGGGGCAACCCAAGATACTATGGCTACACCTTC,CASSWGNPRYYGYTF,NA,NA,15,TRBV19,TRBJ1-2
TGTGCCAGCAGTGAGGAGGACGGCGAAAAACTGTTTTTT,CASSEEDGEKLFF,NA,NA,13,TRBV2,TRBJ1-4
TGCAGCGTTGAACCCTGGGACAGTGAAGAGACCCAGTACTTC,CSVEPWDSEETQYF,TRBD1,NA,14,TRBV29-1,TRBJ2-5
TGTGCCAGCAGGGGACACGGATACTACTATGGCTACACCTTC,CASRGHGYYYGYTF,NA,NA,14,TRBV28,TRBJ1-2
TGTGCCAGCAGCTTAGTAGGCAGGGGGATGGACGAGCAGTACTTC,CASSLVGRGMDEQYF,TRBD1,NA,15,TRBV11-2,TRBJ2-7
TGCGCCAGCAGACAGGGACAAAGGAGCTCCTACGAGCAGTACTTC,CASRQGQRSSYEQYF,NA,NA,15,TRBV5-1,TRBJ2-7
TGTGCCAGCAGCTTATTGTCTAGCACAGATACGCAGTATTTT,CASSLLSSTDTQYF,NA,NA,14,TRBV7-2,TRBJ2-3
TGTGCCAGCAGCTCTCCCCGGGGGGCCTGGACTGAAGCTTTCTTT,CASSSPRGAWTEAFF,NA,once,15,TRBV7-3,TRBJ1-1
TGTGCCAGCATCAGGGGTACTGAAGCTTTCTTT,CASIRGTEAFF,NA,NA,11,TRBV28,TRBJ1-1
TGCAGCGTTGCCTTGGGGACAGCAGAAAAACTGTTTTTT,CSVALGTAEKLFF,TRBD1,NA,13,TRBV29-1,TRBJ1-4
TGTGCTAGTGGTTCCCTCGGCAGGGACTTCTACACCATATATTTT,CASGSLGRDFYTIYF,NA,NA,15,TRBV12-5,TRBJ1-3
TGCGCCAGCAGCCTCCGGTTAGGGGGAGAGGATGGCTACACCTTC,CASSLRLGGEDGYTF,NA,NA,15,TRBV4-3,TRBJ1-2
TGTGCCAGCAGTTTATCTGTCGGGGAGCTGTTTTTT,CASSLSVGELFF,NA,NA,12,TRBV28,TRBJ2-2
TGTGCCAGCAGCTCCCCGGACTTGAACAATGAGCAGTTCTTC,CASSSPDLNNEQFF,NA,few,14,TRBV7-3,TRBJ2-1
TGCGCCAGCGGGGAGGGCTCCTCTAACTATGGCTACACCTTC,CASGEGSSNYGYTF,NA,NA,14,TRBV5-1,TRBJ1-2
TGTGCCAGCAGCATAGGACAGTTTAGTAATTCACCCCTCCACTTT,CASSIGQFSNSPLHF,NA,NA,15,TRBV7-2,TRBJ1-6
TGTGCCAGCAGTTACTCGACAAACACCGGGGAGCTGTTTTTT,CASSYSTNTGELFF,NA,NA,14,TRBV6-7,TRBJ2-2
TGCGCCAGCAGCACTACAGGGGAATCTCTACTGAATGGCTACACCTTC,CASSTTGESLLNGYTF,TRBD1,NA,16,TRBV5-1,TRBJ1-2
TGTGCCAGCACCCCCCTCAGGACTAGCGGGAACACCGGGGAGCTGTTTTTT,CASTPLRTSGNTGELFF,TRBD2,NA,17,TRBV28,TRBJ2-2
TGCGCCAGCAGCCGGAACGGGGACACCATATATTTT,CASSRNGDTIYF,NA,once,12,TRBV4-1,TRBJ1-3
TGCGCCAGCAGCTTGGCCGCGAGCACAGATACGCAGTATTTT,CASSLAASTDTQYF,NA,NA,14,TRBV5-1,TRBJ2-3
TGTGCCAGCAGTCGCCCAGGGACAGGGAGCTATGGCTACACCTTC,CASSRPGTGSYGYTF,TRBD1,NA,15,TRBV28,TRBJ1-2
TGCGCCAGCAGCTTGGTACTGAACACCGGGGAGCTGTTTTTT,CASSLVLNTGELFF,NA,few,14,TRBV5-1,TRBJ2-2
TGCGCCAGCAGCCAAGAAGGGAACAGGGGGTACTATGGCTACACCTTC,CASSQEGNRGYYGYTF,TRBD1,NA,16,TRBV4-3,TRBJ1-2
TGTGCCAGCAGCCCGGGTACGGCGGGAAACACTGAAGCTTTCTTT,CASSPGTAGNTEAFF,NA,NA,15,TRBV2,TRBJ1-1
TGTGCCACCCGGGGGACAGGCAAAACCTTCTATGGCTACACCTTC,CATRGTGKTFYGYTF,TRBD1,few,15,TRBV28,TRBJ1-2
TGTGCCAGCAGTTACACGCCGAGGAGCCCTTACGAGCAGTACTTC,CASSYTPRSPYEQYF,NA,few,15,TRBV6-5,TRBJ2-7
TGTGCCAGCTGCGATCGCAGGGCTGCGAGGGAGCAGTACTTC,CASCDRRAAREQYF,NA,NA,14,TRBV6-6,TRBJ2-7